This T cell receptor (beta chain) was profiled in a study of beta chain features in type 1 diabetes. Study-wide results and limits: Among all four CD4+ subsets, Type 1 diabetes patients had TCRB CDR3s that were moderately but significantly shorter.

Investigators reverse transcribed all isolated RNA, so they sequenced expressed TCRB transcripts. Profiled with immunoSEQ multiplex PCR; TCRdb holds only in-frame clones, not every one. The table lists 150,000 to 180,000 clones, 9% to 12% of them singletons. The germline V gene encodes CDR1 SGHKS and CDR2 YYEKEE (reference sequence). The CDR3 is made up of 15 amino acids. Trimming cost V 3 bases and J 1 base, with 14 bases left between them. Staining for CD45RO/CCR7/CD25/CD127/CD95/CD27 allowed sorting of CD4+ naive, central memory, regulatory and stem cell-like memory cells. Once sorted, every population was more than 95% pure. Concerning this clone: No antigen is known for it.

This TCR derives from a man between 25 and 39 years old with type 1 diabetes. The specimen was central memory CD4+ T cells from blood. The V gene is TRBV5-5, the J gene TRBJ2-7; TRBD2 might be the D (6 bases). The CDR3 DNA follows: TGTGCCAGCAGCTCCAGCCTAGCGAATTCCTACGAGCAGTACTTC. Protein sequence: CASSSSLANSYEQYF.